Below, 13 T cell receptor beta chains from the same sample are listed, as sequenced in a study of human T cells and chemical hapten exposure. Each CDR3 protein gets one entry after TCRdb re-called the RACE reads with MiXCR. In the table there are some 120,000 distinct CDR3 sequences, roughly 9% of which are singletons. The time point: healthy volunteer bleed at 2 weeks. Blood, whole and unfractionated, served as the source for total RNA extraction. The sequenced sample consisted of whole blood. Receptor source: a male donor in good health. Some clones in this sample may be carry-over from other donors' samples.

The V and J genes are TRBV4-3 and TRBJ2-1, with TRBD1 identical over 12 bases. Looked up from germline, CDR1 is LGHNA and CDR2 is YSLEER. The CDR3 has 16 amino acids. Unmatched junction bases numbered 8, after V lost 3 bases and J lost 8 bases. This CDR3 reads CASSQEPGQGAYEQFF. The CDR3 DNA follows: TGCGCCAGCAGCCAGGAACCGGGACAGGGGGCATATGAGCAGTTCTTC.

The sample holds many counts of this clonotype. The chain employs TRBV7-9 and TRBJ2-1, with 7 bases aligning to TRBD1. Germline lookup yields CDR1 SEHNR and CDR2 FQNEAQ (reference sequence). This CDR3 spans 15 amino acids. Losses at the gene ends were 4 bases for V and 0 bases for J; bases not matched to a gene: 3. The DNA of the CDR3 is TGTGCCAGCAGCTACAGGGGCGACTCCTACAATGAGCAGTTCTTC. Residues: CASSYRGDSYNEQFF.

This clonotype came up a few times. The chain links TRBV18 to TRBJ2-7; 9 positions agree with TRBD1. CDR3 length equals 15 residues. V lost 6 bases, J lost 2 bases, and 8 bases stayed unmatched. Germline V gene data show CDR1 as KGHSH and CDR2 as LQKENI. This CDR3 reads CASSPGTGWTYEQYF. The CDR3 region has the DNA TGTGCCAGCTCCCCCGGGACAGGGTGGACCTACGAGCAGTACTTC. The entire variable domain, with the rest obtained from reference TRBV18 and TRBJ2-7, is as follows: NAGVMQNPRHLVRRRGQEARLRCSPMKGHSHVYWYRQLPEEGLKFMVYLQKENIIDESGMPKERFSAEFPKEGPSILRIQQVVRGDSAAYFCASSPGTGWTYEQYFGPGTRLTVT.

The chain carries TRBV29-1 and TRBJ2-1; 13 nucleotides align to TRBD2. The germline CDR1 and CDR2 sequences are SQVTM and ANQGSEA. V dropped 5 bases and J dropped 9; count of bases not matched to a gene: 1. This CDR3 contains 12 residues. CDR3 residues: CSVTSGRVEQFF. For the CDR3, the DNA is TGCAGCGTTACTAGCGGGAGGGTTGAGCAGTTCTTC.

This clonotype has at least ten counts. This chain links TRBV6-5 with TRBJ2-5; D unresolved. Germline CDR1 and CDR2: MNHEY and SVGAGI. V lost 5 bases and J 6 bases, leaving 16 bases between the germline ends. CDR3 length equals 14 residues. The CDR3: CASSPDLPLQTQYF. Here the CDR3 DNA reads TGTGCCAGCAGTCCGGACCTGCCCCTTCAGACCCAGTACTTC.

This clonotype was recorded many times. The genes are TRBV27 and TRBJ2-7; either TRBD1 or TRBD2 may fit D (5 bases each). Germline assignment: CDR1 MNHEY and CDR2 SMNVEV (reference sequence). The V end was cut by 3 bases, the J end by 9 bases, with 15 bases between. The CDR3 loop spans 13 amino acids. The CDR3 bases are TGTGCCAGCAGTTTCCGGAGGAAGGGGAGGCAGTACTTC. This sequence encodes CASSFRRKGRQYF.

The sample holds a few counts of this clonotype. This chain uses TRBV7-9 with TRBJ2-6; no definite D call. Trimming pared 5 bases from V and 0 bases from J, leaving 8 bases between. The CDR3 runs 15 residues. Germline values: CDR1 SEHNR, CDR2 FQNEAQ (reference sequence). The CDR3 spells CASSHLTSGANVLTF. CDR3 sequence (DNA): TGTGCCAGCAGCCACCTGACCTCTGGGGCCAACGTCCTGACTTTC.

This clonotype showed up just a few times. The chain couples TRBV3-1 to TRBJ2-3; the D call may be TRBD1 or TRBD2 (5 bases each). Trimming left V 5 bases short and J 0 bases short, with 15 bases between. CDR3 length: 16 amino acids. Germline CDR1 and CDR2: LGHDT and YNNKEL (reference sequence). The chain's CDR3 is CASSGVEGRSTDTQYF. CDR3 nucleotides: TGTGCCAGCAGCGGTGTTGAGGGGAGAAGCACAGATACGCAGTATTTT.

This clonotype was counted a few times. This chain joins TRBV10-2 and TRBJ1-1; TRBD1 agrees at 11 bases. Trimming removed 6 bases from V and 1 base from J; junction bases left unmatched: 13. This CDR3 is built from 18 residues. CDR1 and CDR2 from the germline V gene are WSHSY and SAAADI. The DNA for the CDR3 is TGCGCCAGCAGGCCCGGGACAGGGGGTATTCGGAGGAACACTGAAGCTTTCTTT. Its translation: CASRPGTGGIRRNTEAFF.

This clonotype has just a few counts. This chain connects TRBV12-3 or TRBV12-4 to TRBJ1-1; 8 bases map to TRBD1. V lost 6 bases to trimming and J lost 0 bases; unmatched junction nucleotides: 0. The CDR3 totals 13 residues. The CDR3 DNA reads TGTGCCAGCAGGGGACAGGTGAACACTGAAGCTTTCTTT. Protein: CASRGQVNTEAFF.

V gene TRBV27 combines with J gene TRBJ1-2; D is unresolved. Germline V gives CDR1 MNHEY, CDR2 SMNVEV (reference sequence). The CDR3 loop spans 14 amino acids. The germline V and J ends were trimmed by 3 bases and 2 bases, with 10 bases remaining between them. The CDR3 DNA sequence: TGTGCCAGCAGTTTCCAAGGAATGAACTATGGCTACACCTTC. Residues: CASSFQGMNYGYTF.

The V and J genes are TRBV4-2 and TRBJ2-2; the D call may be TRBD1 or TRBD2 (6 bases each). CDR3 length: 15 residues. The germline V gene encodes CDR1 LGHNA and CDR2 YNFKEQ. V was clipped by 4 bases and J by 6 bases, with 15 bases between them. CDR3 residues: CASSPWGAKAGELFF. The CDR3 region has the DNA TGTGCCAGCAGCCCGTGGGGGGCGAAGGCCGGGGAGCTGTTTTTT.

The V gene is TRBV4-1, the J gene TRBJ2-2; weak D call: TRBD1 (8 bases). This CDR3 is built from 19 residues. V lost 0 bases to trimming and J lost 6 bases, with 23 bases between them. Germline CDR1 reads MGHRA; CDR2 reads YSYEKL. The CDR3 sequence: CASSQDGMGGTGLSGELFF. In DNA, the CDR3 is TGCGCCAGCAGCCAAGATGGGATGGGGGGGACAGGCCTCTCCGGGGAGCTGTTTTTT.